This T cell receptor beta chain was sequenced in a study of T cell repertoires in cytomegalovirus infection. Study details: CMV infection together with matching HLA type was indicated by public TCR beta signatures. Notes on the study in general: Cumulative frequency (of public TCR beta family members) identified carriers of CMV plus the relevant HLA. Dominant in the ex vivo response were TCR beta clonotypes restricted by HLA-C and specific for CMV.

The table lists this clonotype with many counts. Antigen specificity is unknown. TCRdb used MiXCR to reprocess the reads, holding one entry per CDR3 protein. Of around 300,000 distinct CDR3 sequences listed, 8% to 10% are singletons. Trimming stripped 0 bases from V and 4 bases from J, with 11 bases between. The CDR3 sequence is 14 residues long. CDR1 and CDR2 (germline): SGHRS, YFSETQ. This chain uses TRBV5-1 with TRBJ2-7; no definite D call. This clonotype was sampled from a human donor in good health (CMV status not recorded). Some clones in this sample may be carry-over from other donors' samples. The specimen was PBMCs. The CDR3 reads CASSLALELYEQYF. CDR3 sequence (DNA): TGCGCCAGCAGCTTGGCACTGGAGTTATACGAGCAGTACTTC.